This record looks at one TCR beta chain sequence and its context. The sample comes from a study of blood T cell repertoires in COVID-19. Clones were sequenced by immunoSEQ multiplex PCR, and TCRdb holds only the in-frame ones, with some missing. The sample holds about 120,000 clones, around 84% seen once. Sequencing was carried out using peripheral blood. The source is a man aged 35-49 years with acute or convalescent COVID-19.

The CDR3 spells CASSSGTGGYTF. The CDR3 DNA follows: TGTGCCAGCAGTTCAGGCACGGGGGGCTACACCTTC. The genes are TRBV12-3 or TRBV12-4 and TRBJ1-2; D gene ambiguous. V gave up 4 bases and J gave up 8 bases, with 11 bases separating them. CDR3 length: 12 amino acids.